The T cell receptor (beta chain) described here comes from a study of T cell changes during pregnancy in multiple sclerosis. Produced via immunoSEQ multiplex PCR; TCRdb's table is partial and in-frame only. The table lists about 67,000 clones, 90% of them singletons. The V end lost 1 base, the J end lost 10 bases, and 14 bases lay between the germline ends. The CDR3 runs 15 residues. Germline loops: CDR1 MGHRA, CDR2 YSYEKL. The source material was peripheral blood, sampled in the third trimester of pregnancy. The receptor was isolated from a female donor with multiple sclerosis, enrolled in a pregnancy study. The chain uses TRBV4-1 and TRBJ1-6; D remains ambiguous. CDR3 amino acids: CASSQVTGGNSPLHF. For the CDR3, the DNA is TGCGCCAGCAGCCAAGTGACGGGAGGGAACTCACCCCTCCACTTT.